These 24 T cell receptor beta chains were sequenced from one sample in a study of cytomegalovirus exposure and HLA in healthy donors. The PCR had 60 Vbeta and 13 Jbeta primers. Method: immunoSEQ multiplex PCR; TCRdb's copy keeps in-frame clones and lacks some. The repertoire holds approximately 260,000 clones, with around 90% as singletons. Sequenced sample: PBMCs. The receptor set was obtained from a girl between 2 and 10 years old in good health and CMV-seronegative.

The chain links TRBV7-9 to TRBJ2-5; 10 bases map to TRBD2. V trimming: 3 bases; J trimming: 1 base; junction bases outside the gene matches: 5. Germline V gene lookup returns CDR1 SEHNR and CDR2 FQNEAQ (reference sequence). This CDR3 has 16 residues. CDR3 sequence: CASSFRTSGLQETQYF. In DNA form, the CDR3 reads TGTGCCAGCAGCTTCCGGACTAGCGGACTCCAAGAGACCCAGTACTTC.

The V gene is TRBV6-1, the J gene TRBJ2-7; D is possibly TRBD2 (5 bases). This CDR3 has 11 amino acids. V shed 7 bases and J shed 6 bases, with 10 bases lying between them. The germline V gene encodes CDR1 MNHNS and CDR2 SASEGT. CDR3 sequence: CASTGIFEQYF. The CDR3 DNA follows: TGTGCCAGCACCGGGATCTTCGAGCAGTACTTC.

The chain is built from TRBV5-4 and TRBJ1-1; TRBD1 agrees at 8 bases. This CDR3 has 16 amino acids. Trimming took 4 bases from V and 4 from J; bases not matched to a gene: 12. Germline CDR1 SGHNT, CDR2 YYREEE (reference sequence). The CDR3 protein is CASSPRQGAEATEAFF. The CDR3 nucleotides read TGTGCCAGCAGCCCACGGCAGGGGGCAGAGGCCACTGAAGCTTTCTTT.

V usage is TRBV7-8 and J usage is TRBJ2-1, with 9 bases lining up with TRBD2. From germline, CDR1 is SGHVS and CDR2 FQNEAQ. The length of the CDR3 is 14 residues. Trimming removed 3 bases from V and 8 bases from J; junction bases left unmatched: 5. CDR3 amino acids: CASSLSGGYDEQFF. Here the CDR3 DNA reads TGTGCCAGCAGCTTGAGCGGGGGGTACGATGAGCAGTTCTTC.

The CDR3 region has the DNA TGCGCCAGCAGCTTGCCCCGCACCGGGGAGCTGTTTTTT. As protein: CASSLPRTGELFF. The gene calls are TRBV5-1 and TRBJ2-2; D not resolved. The CDR3 sequence is 13 residues long. The germline CDR1 and CDR2 sequences are SGHRS and YFSETQ. V lost 1 base and J lost 4, with 5 bases in between.

This sequence joins TRBV2 and TRBJ2-5; TRBD2 aligns across 16 bases. The germline CDR1 and CDR2 sequences are SNHLY and FYNNEI. CDR3 length equals 16 residues. J was trimmed by 2 bases and V by 9 bases; bases with no gene match: 6. Here the CDR3 reads CASGTSGRAQQETQYF. The CDR3 nucleotides are TGTGCCAGTGGGACTAGCGGGAGGGCCCAACAAGAGACCCAGTACTTC.

Worth noting for this clone: One end of the junction is discordant with germline, which a read error may explain. The chain couples TRBV29-1 to TRBJ2-7; 8 positions agree with TRBD1. Germline V gene sequence: CDR1 SQVTM, CDR2 ANQGSEA. The CDR3 length is 11 residues. CDR3: CSVLYWTGPDF. CDR3 nucleotides: TGCAGCGTCCTTTATTGGACAGGGCCAGACTTC.

The chain employs TRBV9 and TRBJ2-5, with a weak D call TRBD2 (5 bases). The CDR3 totals 15 residues. Germline CDR1 is SGDLS and CDR2 is YYNGEE. Deletions cut 0 bases from V and 1 base from J, with 10 bases between. CDR3: CASSVATGIQETQYF. The DNA of the CDR3 is TGTGCCAGCAGCGTAGCTACGGGGATCCAAGAGACCCAGTACTTC.

The chain uses TRBV18 and TRBJ2-3; 10 nucleotides line up with TRBD2. V lost 6 bases to trimming and J lost 6 bases; unmatched junction nucleotides: 6. The CDR3 is 14 residues long. CDR1 is KGHSH and CDR2 is LQKENI in the germline V gene. CDR3 in amino acids: CASSDSGRRDTQYF. The CDR3, as DNA: TGTGCCAGCTCCGATAGCGGGAGGCGTGATACGCAGTATTTT. Full variable domain (missing parts from reference TRBV18 and TRBJ2-3): NAGVMQNPRHLVRRRGQEARLRCSPMKGHSHVYWYRQLPEEGLKFMVYLQKENIIDESGMPKERFSAEFPKEGPSILRIQQVVRGDSAAYFCASSDSGRRDTQYFGPGTRLTVL.

The rearrangement joins TRBV1 to TRBJ2-5; the table's D gene call, TRBD1, was not cross checked with the DNA. TRBV1 is noted as a pseudogene. The CDR3 has 18 residues. The CDR3 DNA follows: TGCACCAGCAGCCAAGCCCCGGTTACCAGGGGGGTCCAAGAGACCCAGTACTTC. Its translation: CTSSQAPVTRGVQETQYF.

The chain is built from TRBV19 and TRBJ2-3; possibly TRBD2 for D (5 bases). Between the trimmed V and J ends, which lost 1 base and 0 bases, there was a span of 8 bases. The CDR3 covers 15 residues. CDR1 LNHDA and CDR2 SQIVND come from the germline V gene (reference sequence). The CDR3 DNA follows: TGTGCCAGTAGTATAGGGCTAGCTAGCACAGATACGCAGTATTTT. It specifies CASSIGLASTDTQYF. The whole variable domain, filled in from reference TRBV19 and TRBJ2-3, reads DGGITQSPKYLFRKEGQNVTLSCEQNLNHDAMYWYRQDPGQGLRLIYYSQIVNDFQKGDIAEGYSVSREKKESFPLTVTSAQKNPTAFYLCASSIGLASTDTQYFGPGTRLTVL.

CDR3 sequence: CASSQDASGQFF. Written as DNA, the CDR3 is TGCGCCAGCAGCCAAGACGCTAGCGGGCAGTTCTTC. The rearrangement links TRBV4-1 to TRBJ2-1, with 7 nucleotides matching TRBD2. This CDR3 spans 12 amino acids. The germline CDR1 and CDR2 sequences are MGHRA and YSYEKL. After removal of 0 bases from V and 12 bases from J, the junction contained 2 bases not matched to a gene.

The DNA of the CDR3 is TGTGCCAGCAGCCGGACAGGGGATTATGAAAAACTGTTTTTT. It encodes CASSRTGDYEKLFF. The V call is TRBV6-1, the J call TRBJ1-4, with 9 bases that match TRBD1. The CDR3 length is 14 residues. Germline V lookup: CDR1 MNHNS, CDR2 SASEGT. J was trimmed by 6 bases and V by 6 bases; bases with no gene match: 5.

V usage is TRBV6-5 and J usage is TRBJ1-4, with TRBD1 matching over 7 bases. Germline CDR1 is MNHEY and CDR2 is SVGAGI. The trim removed 6 bases at V and 13 bases at J, leaving 8 bases unmatched. There are 12 residues in the CDR3. DNA of the CDR3: TGTGCCAGCAGCCTTGACAGGGCGGTACTGTTTTTT. Its translation is CASSLDRAVLFF.

The genes are TRBV11-2 and TRBJ1-6, with 9 bases aligning to TRBD1. The CDR3 sequence is 15 residues long. The ends lost 5 bases at V and 8 bases at J; junction bases unmatched: 7. Germline V gene lookup returns CDR1 SGHAT and CDR2 FQNNGV. DNA of the CDR3: TGTGCCAGCAGCCAAGGGGGACAGGGCGATTCACCCCTCCACTTT. Translation gives CASSQGGQGDSPLHF.

This clone was found once. This chain connects TRBV5-1 to TRBJ2-7; 7 positions match TRBD2. The CDR3 spans 13 residues. V shed 4 bases and J 5 bases; nucleotides not matched to a gene: 6. Looked up from germline, CDR1 is SGHRS and CDR2 is YFSETQ. CDR3 coding DNA: TGCGCCAGCAGCCAGGCGGGAGCCGACGAGCAGTACTTC. It yields the protein CASSQAGADEQYF.

The V call is TRBV25-1, the J call TRBJ2-3, with 7 bases fitting TRBD2. V was pared by 4 bases and J by 0 bases, with 4 bases of the junction left unmatched. There are 15 residues in the CDR3. The germline gives CDR1 MGHDK, CDR2 SYGVNS. CDR3 bases: TGTGCCAGCAGTGGCTGGGGGGGGAGCACAGATACGCAGTATTTT. This codes for CASSGWGGSTDTQYF. The full variable domain, rest sourced from reference TRBV25-1 and TRBJ2-3, is EADIYQTPRYLVIGTGKKITLECSQTMGHDKMYWYQQDPGMELHLIHYSYGVNSTEKGDLSSESTVSRIRTEHFPLTLESARPSHTSQYLCASSGWGGSTDTQYFGPGTRLTVL.

This CDR3 is CASSQDLAYEQYF. The CDR3 DNA follows: TGTGCCAGCAGCCAAGATCTAGCATACGAGCAGTACTTC. The rearrangement links TRBV4-2 to TRBJ2-7; the D gene is possibly TRBD2 (5 bases). Germline values: CDR1 LGHNA, CDR2 YNFKEQ. Trimming removed 0 bases from V and 4 bases from J, with 7 bases in between. This CDR3 comprises 13 residues.

With regard to this clone: The junction shows a germline mismatch at one end, possibly a read error. The V gene is TRBV7-9, the J gene TRBJ1-4; no clear D gene. The CDR3 runs 14 residues. Germline lookup yields CDR1 SEHNR and CDR2 FQNEAQ (reference sequence). CDR3 sequence (DNA): TGTTCCAGCAGCTTAACGTCGGCTAATGAAAAACTGTTTTTT. It translates to CSSSLTSANEKLFF.

This sequence joins TRBV27 and TRBJ2-3; 8 bases agree with TRBD2. This CDR3 spans 15 amino acids. Germline CDR1 MNHEY, CDR2 SMNVEV (reference sequence). The V segment lost 2 bases and the J segment 4 bases; nucleotides outside the gene matches: 5. The CDR3 region is CASSLRTSYPDTQYF. The CDR3 DNA sequence: TGTGCCAGCAGTTTAAGGACTAGCTATCCAGATACGCAGTATTTT.

The chain uses TRBV2 and TRBJ1-5, with D possibly being TRBD1 (5 bases). In germline, CDR1 is SNHLY, CDR2 FYNNEI. This CDR3 comprises 13 residues. Trimming removed 3 bases from V and 2 bases from J, with 5 bases in between. Here the CDR3 DNA reads TGTGCCAGCAGTGACAGGGGCAATCAGCCCCAGCATTTT. Amino acid sequence: CASSDRGNQPQHF.

The V gene is TRBV7-2, the J gene TRBJ1-1; 7 bases fit TRBD1. The germline V gene has CDR1 SGHTA and CDR2 FQGNSA. CDR3 size: 14 residues. V lost 4 bases to trimming and J lost 5 bases; unmatched junction nucleotides: 7. CDR3 sequence: CASSSVEGATEAFF. CDR3 nucleotides: TGTGCCAGCAGCTCGGTGGAGGGGGCAACTGAAGCTTTCTTT.

The chain employs TRBV30 and TRBJ2-5, with TRBD2 identical over 10 bases. Unmatched junction bases numbered 8, after V lost 2 bases and J lost 2 bases. The CDR3 totals 16 residues. From germline, CDR1 is GTSNPN and CDR2 SVGIG (reference sequence). The CDR3 DNA follows: TGTGCCTGGAGTCCCGGGGGACTAGCGCTTCAAGAGACCCAGTACTTC. The encoded protein is CAWSPGGLALQETQYF.

V and J are TRBV6-1 and TRBJ1-1; 8 bases are a match to TRBD1. Losses at the gene ends were 4 bases for V and 9 bases for J; bases not matched to a gene: 7. CDR1 is MNHNS and CDR2 is SASEGT in the germline V gene. The CDR3 loop spans 13 amino acids. CDR3 sequence reads: CASSAVTGGQAFF. The CDR3 DNA reads as TGTGCCAGCAGTGCCGTTACAGGGGGGCAAGCTTTCTTT.